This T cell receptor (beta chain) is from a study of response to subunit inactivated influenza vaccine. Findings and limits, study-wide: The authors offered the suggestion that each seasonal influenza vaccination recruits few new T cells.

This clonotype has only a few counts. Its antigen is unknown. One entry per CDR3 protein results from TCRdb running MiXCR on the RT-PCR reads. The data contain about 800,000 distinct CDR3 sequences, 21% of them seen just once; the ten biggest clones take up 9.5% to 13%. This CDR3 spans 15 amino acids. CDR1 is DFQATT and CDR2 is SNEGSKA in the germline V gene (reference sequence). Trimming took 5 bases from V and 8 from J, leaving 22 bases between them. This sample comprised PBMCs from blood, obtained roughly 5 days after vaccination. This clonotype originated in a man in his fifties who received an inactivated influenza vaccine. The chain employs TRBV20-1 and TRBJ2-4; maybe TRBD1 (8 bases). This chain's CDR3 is CSAGGQGGKVDIQYF. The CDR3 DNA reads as TGCAGTGCTGGTGGACAGGGAGGGAAAGTAGACATTCAGTACTTC.